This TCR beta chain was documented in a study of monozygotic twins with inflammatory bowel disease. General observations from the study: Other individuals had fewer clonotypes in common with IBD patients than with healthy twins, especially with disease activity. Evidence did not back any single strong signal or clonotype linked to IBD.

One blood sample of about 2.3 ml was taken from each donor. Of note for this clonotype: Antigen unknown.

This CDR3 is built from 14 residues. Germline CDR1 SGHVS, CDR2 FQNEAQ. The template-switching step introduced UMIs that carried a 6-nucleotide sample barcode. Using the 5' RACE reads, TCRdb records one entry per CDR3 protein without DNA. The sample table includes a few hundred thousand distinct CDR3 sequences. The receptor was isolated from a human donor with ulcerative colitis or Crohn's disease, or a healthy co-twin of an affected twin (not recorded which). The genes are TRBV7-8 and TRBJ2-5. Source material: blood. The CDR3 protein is CASRDATTAETQYF. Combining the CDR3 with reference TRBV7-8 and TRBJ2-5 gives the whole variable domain GAGVSQSPRYKVAKRGQDVALRCDPISGHVSLFWYQQALGQGPEFLTYFQNEAQLDKSGLPSDRFFAERPEGSVSTLKIQRTQQEDSAVYLCASRDATTAETQYFGPGTRLLVL.